This T cell receptor beta chain was retrieved from a study of blood T cell repertoires in COVID-19. Sequencing used immunoSEQ multiplex PCR; TCRdb keeps in-frame clones, though not all of them. This table holds approximately 180,000 clones, roughly 82% found once. Germline V gene sequence: CDR1 SGHAT, CDR2 FQNNGV. The ends were cut back, 5 bases at V and 2 bases at J, with 15 bases in the middle. The CDR3 consists of 15 residues. Participants were aged roughly 18 to 90 years, lived in some 23 US areas, and enrolled virtually. The V gene is TRBV11-2, the J gene TRBJ1-1; D not certain. Sequenced: PBMCs or T cells enriched from blood (not recorded which). The TCR was taken from an older woman with acute COVID-19. In DNA, the CDR3 is TGTGCCAGCAGCCCGGGTGTTGGACTCAACACTGAAGCTTTCTTT. Its protein is CASSPGVGLNTEAFF.